This TCR beta chain originates from a study of shared clonotypes between healthy human individuals. Study-level results: For naive CD4 cells, approximately 5% of clonotypes were shared across a handful of donors.

Selected positively for CCR7 and CD45RO-negative, naive CD8 cells excluded terminally differentiated effector memory CD45RA+ cells. In the authors' methods: Filtering was not the same, since immunoSEQ gave junction-only sequences without quality scores. Using immunoSEQ multiplex PCR, the repertoire was profiled, and TCRdb retains in-frame clones only, with some absent. V, J and clone size reflect that table, while D and trimming were determined from the DNA. The sample has about 1,800,000 clones; about 95% are singletons. Comments on this clone: What it recognizes is unknown. Additional DNA sequences in this sample encode the identical CDR3.

Germline V gene sequence: CDR1 SNHLY, CDR2 FYNNEI. With 2 bases removed from V and 0 bases from J, the gap between germline ends came to 8 bases. The CDR3 spans 15 residues. The chain links TRBV2 to TRBJ1-5; D is unclear. The specimen was naive CD8+ T cells sorted from blood. This sequence was found in a man in his late teens or twenties in good health. CDR3 bases: TGTGCCAGCAGTGAATTCGGTTATAGCAATCAGCCCCAGCATTTT. This sequence encodes CASSEFGYSNQPQHF.